Listed below are T cell receptor beta chains from one sample, sequenced in a study of blood T cell repertoires in COVID-19. Data came from immunoSEQ multiplex PCR; TCRdb stores just in-frame clones and leaves some out. The table shows nearly 80,000 clones, with around 83% occurring only once. The sample taken for sequencing was peripheral blood. These receptors all come from a woman between 70 and 85 years old with acute or convalescent COVID-19. Each CDR3 is given without its conserved first and last residue.

length,J,V,CDR3
15,TRBJ2-2,TRBV6-2/TRBV6-3,ASSYGRMAVITGELF
12,TRBJ2-5,TRBV11-2,ASNFQREQETQY
11,TRBJ1-1,TRBV6-5,ASRGQGRTEAF
10,TRBJ2-1,TRBV29-1,SVSSGHNEQF
15,TRBJ1-2,TRBV27,ASRGYGTLEKNYGYT
10,TRBJ2-2,TRBV9,ASSLNTGELF
13,TRBJ2-5,TRBV15,ATSSGTGVRETQY
11,TRBJ1-4,TRBV3-1/TRBV3-2,ASSQGQNEKLF
13,TRBJ2-7,TRBV27,ASSALGTSRDEQY
12,TRBJ1-5,TRBV7-9,ASSPGQRGQPQH
18,TRBJ2-7,TRBV2,ASSSTKRETGGPSRGEQY
13,TRBJ2-5,TRBV5-1,ASSLGGSVRETQY
14,TRBJ2-1,TRBV5-6,ASSFQPGISYNEQF
9,TRBJ2-5,TRBV20-1,SAPLRETQY
13,TRBJ2-7,TRBV7-2,ASSYNSGPAYEQY
12,TRBJ1-3,TRBV27,ASRAGVAGNTIY
17,TRBJ2-1,TRBV29-1,SVEFSPGTSGGKPNEQF
11,TRBJ1-2,TRBV7-2,ASSPGVYSGYT
9,TRBJ2-2,TRBV12-3/TRBV12-4,ASLQTGELF
13,TRBJ1-2,TRBV6-1,ASSDRRTGVYGYT
12,TRBJ1-1,TRBV12-5,ASARAGARTEAF
12,TRBJ2-2,TRBV14,ASSPYRGTGELF
11,TRBJ1-1,TRBV3-1/TRBV3-2,ASSPFEGRGAF
11,TRBJ1-2,TRBV6-6,ASSLDRAYGYT
12,TRBJ1-3,TRBV6-5,ASKPQVAGNTIY
14,TRBJ2-7,TRBV18,ASSPNPGQGSREQY
11,TRBJ1-1,TRBV29-1,SVVRQPNTEAF